The entry below describes one T cell receptor (beta chain). The data stem from a study of blood T cell repertoires in COVID-19. Study-level background: Researchers got acute and convalescent COVID-19 samples from the United States, Italy and Spain. T cells, B-cell-depleted T cells, or PBMCs provided the cDNA or gDNA that served as material.

TCRdb keeps only in-frame clones here, not all; method: immunoSEQ multiplex PCR. This sample has 200,000 to 250,000 clones, with roughly 80% found just once. Sequenced input: peripheral blood. The TCR comes from a woman of 80 years or more with acute or convalescent COVID-19.

In DNA, the CDR3 is TGTGCCAGCAGTCCCCTTGTGCAGGGAGGCTACACCTTC. Protein: CASSPLVQGGYTF. The chain is built from TRBV28 and TRBJ1-2; D might be TRBD1 (5 bases). CDR1 and CDR2 from the germline V gene are MDHEN and SYDVKM. The CDR3 covers 13 residues. V was clipped by 5 bases and J by 8 bases, with 15 bases between them.